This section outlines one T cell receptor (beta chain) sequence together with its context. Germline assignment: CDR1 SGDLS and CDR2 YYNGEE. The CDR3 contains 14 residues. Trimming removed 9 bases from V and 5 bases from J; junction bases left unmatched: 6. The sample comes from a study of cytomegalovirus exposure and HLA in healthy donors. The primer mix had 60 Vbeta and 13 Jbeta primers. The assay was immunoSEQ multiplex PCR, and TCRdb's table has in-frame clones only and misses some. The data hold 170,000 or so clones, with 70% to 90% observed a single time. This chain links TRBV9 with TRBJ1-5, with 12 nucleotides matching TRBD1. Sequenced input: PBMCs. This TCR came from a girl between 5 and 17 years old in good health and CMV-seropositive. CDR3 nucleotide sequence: TGTGCCAACGATCGGGACAGGGGGCATCAGCCCCAGCATTTT. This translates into CANDRDRGHQPQHF.